The clone carrying this TCR beta chain was seen only once. The data derive from a study of T-cell memory formation after mild COVID-19. TCRdb analysed the 5' RACE reads with MiXCR anew, one entry per CDR3 protein. The sample records about 260,000 distinct CDR3 sequences, 16% being singletons. The germline gives CDR1 SEHNR, CDR2 FQNEAQ (reference sequence). CDR3 length: 17 amino acids. The J segment lost 3 bases and the V segment lost 1 base, leaving 8 bases of the junction unmatched. The TCR comes from a man aged 18 to 29 who had mild COVID-19 (a few samples of this study predate the infection). Cell type and time point are not known. The sequenced sample consisted of PBMCs or a T cell subset sorted from them (not recorded which). The chain recombines TRBV7-9 with TRBJ2-2; 7 bases align to TRBD1. In nucleotides, the CDR3 is TGTGCCAGCAGCTTAGGTTCCGGGACAGCTGACACCGGGGAGCTGTTTTTT. Protein sequence: CASSLGSGTADTGELFF.